This TCR beta chain was captured by sequencing in a study of T-cell reconstitution after alpha-beta-depleted transplantation in children. A library of TCRbeta sequences, prepared with unique molecular identifiers, was generated. From the PCR reads, TCRdb called clonotypes with MiXCR, one entry per CDR3 protein. Altogether around 600,000 distinct CDR3 sequences are present, 8% to 11% being singletons, with the ten largest covering about 4%. This clonotype was detected a few times. The receptor was derived from a human donor who donated a stem cell graft to a child with acute myeloid leukemia. Source: PBMCs from the stem cell graft donor, taken from the stem cell graft.

DNA of the CDR3: TGTGCCAGCAGGGAGGACAGGGGGGCCTACAATGAGCAGTTCTTC. Translated, it gives CASREDRGAYNEQFF. This rearrangement joins TRBV27 to TRBJ2-1, with 10 bases identical to TRBD1. Trimming took 6 bases from V and 2 from J; bases not matched to a gene: 4. The CDR3 has 15 residues. Germline CDR1 is MNHEY and CDR2 is SMNVEV (reference sequence).